The 19 T cell receptor beta chains below come from one sample, sequenced in a study of T cells after yellow fever vaccination. One entry per CDR3 protein, called by TCRdb with MiXCR from the 5' RACE reads. The sample consists of 620,000 or so distinct CDR3 sequences, roughly a sixth of them appearing once. The sequencing here drew on PBMCs, taken more than 4 days after the first yellow fever vaccination. The receptors come from a man aged 18 to 35 who received the YFV17D yellow fever vaccine.

This clonotype was observed a few times. The chain recombines TRBV25-1 with TRBJ1-6; no definite D call. The V end was cut by 5 bases, the J end by 10 bases, with 9 bases between. In germline, CDR1 is MGHDK, CDR2 SYGVNS. This CDR3 region has 12 residues. The CDR3 sequence: CASSSVRSPLHF. CDR3 DNA sequence: TGTGCCAGCAGTTCCGTGCGGTCACCCCTCCACTTT.

This clonotype has ten or more counts. The chain couples TRBV7-9 to TRBJ2-1, with 11 bases that match TRBD2. The germline gives CDR1 SEHNR, CDR2 FQNEAQ (reference sequence). Trimming cost V 6 bases and J 5 bases; bases outside gene matches: 9. CDR3 length equals 16 residues. The CDR3 nucleotides are TGTGCCAGCAGTCAAATAGCGGGGGGGCTGAACAATGAGCAGTTCTTC. It translates to CASSQIAGGLNNEQFF. Full variable domain (outside the CDR3, taken from reference TRBV7-9 and TRBJ2-1): DTGVSQNPRHKITKRGQNVTFRCDPISEHNRLYWYRQTLGQGPEFLTYFQNEAQLEKSRLLSDRFSAERPKGSFSTLEIQRTEQGDSAMYLCASSQIAGGLNNEQFFGPGTRLTVL.

There are many counts of this clonotype. This chain joins TRBV12-3 or TRBV12-4 and TRBJ1-6; 10 bases align to TRBD1. The CDR3 sequence is 15 residues long. The J segment lost 9 bases and the V segment lost 3 bases, leaving 5 bases of the junction unmatched. The CDR3 sequence: CASSLLGTGASPLHF. As DNA, the CDR3 is TGTGCCAGCAGTTTGCTGGGGACAGGGGCTTCACCCCTCCACTTT.

The chain carries TRBV5-1 and TRBJ2-6; D is unresolved. The CDR3 has 14 amino acids. CDR1 and CDR2 from the germline V gene are SGHRS and YFSETQ. V lost 7 bases and J 2 bases, leaving 10 bases between the germline ends. As DNA, the CDR3 is TGCGCCAGCGCCGAGTTTCCTGGGGCCAACGTCCTGACTTTC. Translated: CASAEFPGANVLTF.

The chain recombines TRBV4-3 with TRBJ1-1, with a possible D match to TRBD1 (6 bases). The germline V and J ends were trimmed by 4 bases and 5 bases, with 11 bases remaining between them. The germline CDR1 and CDR2 sequences are LGHNA and YSLEER. CDR3 length equals 13 residues. This CDR3 is CASSRKQGTEAFF. The CDR3, as DNA: TGCGCCAGCAGCCGTAAACAGGGTACTGAAGCTTTCTTT.

V and J are TRBV10-2 and TRBJ1-2, with D tentatively TRBD1 (6 bases). The V and J ends lost 9 bases and 3 bases respectively, with 11 bases between them. The CDR3 spans 12 residues. CDR1 and CDR2 (germline): WSHSY, SAAADI. The CDR3 region has the DNA TGCGCCAGTAACGGGGGCTACTATGGCTACACCTTC. Amino acid sequence: CASNGGYYGYTF.

Only a few counts were recorded for this clonotype. This chain connects TRBV12-3 or TRBV12-4 to TRBJ2-3; D gene ambiguous. The V end was cut by 6 bases, the J end by 7 bases, with 11 bases between. CDR3 size: 12 residues. The CDR3, as DNA: TGTGCCAGCAGGCCGTCGAGGAATACGCAGTATTTT. It yields the protein CASRPSRNTQYF.

This clonotype was recorded a few times. The chain combines TRBV25-1 with TRBJ1-6, with D maybe TRBD1 (6 bases). Deletions cut 1 base from V and 9 bases from J, with 13 bases between. The CDR3 runs to 15 residues. The germline CDR1 and CDR2 sequences are MGHDK and SYGVNS. CDR3 region: CASSELDSEGSPLHF. The CDR3 DNA is TGTGCCAGCAGTGAATTGGACAGTGAGGGTTCACCCCTCCACTTT.

This clonotype showed up just a few times. The V call is TRBV5-4, the J call TRBJ2-1; D is perhaps TRBD1 (6 bases). Looked up from germline, CDR1 is SGHNT and CDR2 is YYREEE (reference sequence). V lost 4 bases to trimming and J lost 0 bases, with 11 bases between them. This CDR3 region has 15 residues. CDR3 in amino acids: CASSRTGNSYNEQFF. DNA for the CDR3: TGTGCCAGCAGCCGCACAGGGAACTCCTACAATGAGCAGTTCTTC.

This clonotype was counted many times. The J gene is TRBJ2-7, the V gene TRBV7-9; 8 bases align to TRBD1. The CDR3 is 16 amino acids. V dropped 5 bases and J dropped 5; count of bases not matched to a gene: 14. Germline V CDR1 and CDR2: SEHNR, FQNEAQ (reference sequence). DNA for the CDR3: TGTGCCAGCAGCCCCCCGTTAGGACAGGGAGGCCACGAGCAGTACTTC. This gives the protein CASSPPLGQGGHEQYF.

This clonotype was seen a few times. This chain connects TRBV29-1 to TRBJ1-1, with D unresolved. Germline V gene lookup returns CDR1 SQVTM and CDR2 ANQGSEA. Trimming pared 6 bases from V and 1 base from J, leaving 9 bases between. The CDR3 covers 12 residues. CDR3 residues: CSVARQNTEAFF. CDR3 DNA: TGCAGCGTCGCCCGACAGAACACTGAAGCTTTCTTT. The variable domain in full, with the rest retrieved from reference TRBV29-1 and TRBJ1-1, is SAVISQKPSRDICQRGTSLTIQCQVDSQVTMMFWYRQQPGQSLTLIATANQGSEATYESGFVIDKFPISRPNLTFSTLTVSNMSPEDSSIYLCSVARQNTEAFFGQGTRLTVV.

The rearrangement uses TRBV6-5 and TRBJ2-7, with 7 bases fitting TRBD2. CDR1 and CDR2 (germline): MNHEY, SVGAGI. This CDR3 is 15 amino acids long. Losses at the gene ends were 0 bases for V and 7 bases for J; bases not matched to a gene: 9. The CDR3 protein is CASSYSSGAPREQYF. CDR3 nucleotides: TGTGCCAGCAGTTACTCGAGCGGGGCTCCGCGAGAGCAGTACTTC.

This clonotype has only a few counts. V usage is TRBV19 and J usage is TRBJ2-1; TRBD1 might be the D (6 bases). Germline assignment: CDR1 LNHDA and CDR2 SQIVND (reference sequence). The V end lost 7 bases, the J end lost 8 bases, and 15 bases lay between the germline ends. This CDR3 is 13 amino acids long. The CDR3 protein is CASNKNRVHEQFF. The CDR3, as DNA: TGTGCCAGTAATAAGAACAGGGTCCATGAGCAGTTCTTC.

There are a few counts of this clonotype. This chain connects TRBV4-1 to TRBJ2-5; 8 bases line up with TRBD2. The CDR3 totals 16 residues. V shed 0 bases, J shed 4 bases, and the junction held 7 bases outside the gene matches. Looked up from germline, CDR1 is MGHRA and CDR2 is YSYEKL. The CDR3 sequence is CASSQEMAGGRETQYF. The CDR3 nucleotides read TGCGCCAGCAGCCAAGAAATGGCGGGGGGTAGAGAGACCCAGTACTTC.

The chain carries TRBV3-1 and TRBJ1-2; D unclear. The length of the CDR3 is 16 residues. Germline V gives CDR1 LGHDT, CDR2 YNNKEL (reference sequence). V was trimmed by 0 bases and J by 2 bases, leaving 13 bases between them. As DNA, the CDR3 is TGTGCCAGCAGCCAAGAAAAGGTCGGCGGGAACTATGGCTACACCTTC. Translation: CASSQEKVGGNYGYTF.

The chain couples TRBV12-3 or TRBV12-4 to TRBJ2-5; maybe TRBD2 (6 bases). Trimming pared 6 bases from V and 5 bases from J, leaving 16 bases between. The CDR3 sequence is 14 residues long. CDR3 in DNA: TGTGCCAGCAGGGTTACTGTCCGGGGGGAGACCCAGTACTTC. Protein sequence: CASRVTVRGETQYF.

This clonotype was detected only a few times. This sequence joins TRBV4-3 and TRBJ1-3, with 7 nucleotides matching TRBD1. The CDR3 covers 16 residues. The V gene's germline CDR1 is LGHNA and CDR2 YSLEER. Trimming cost V 5 bases and J 0 bases; bases outside gene matches: 7. The CDR3 DNA follows: TGCGCCAGCAGCAAGGGGGCGGCGTCCTCTGGAAACACCATATATTTT. Translated, it gives CASSKGAASSGNTIYF.

The rearrangement joins TRBV11-3 to TRBJ2-7, with D perhaps matching TRBD2 (5 bases). Trimming pared 1 base from V and 0 bases from J, leaving 16 bases between. The CDR3 has 17 amino acids. CDR1 SGHNT and CDR2 YENEEA come from the germline V gene. Here the CDR3 DNA reads TGTGCCAGCAGCTTAGCCCCCGGAGCGGCGAGCTCCTACGAGCAGTACGTC. Its protein is CASSLAPGAASSYEQYV.

This clonotype was picked up a small number of times. The chain joins TRBV20-1 to TRBJ2-2, with D tentatively TRBD2 (7 bases). V was trimmed by 0 bases and J by 5 bases, leaving 13 bases between them. Germline lookup yields CDR1 DFQATT and CDR2 SNEGSKA (reference sequence). The CDR3 runs 15 residues. CDR3 in amino acids: CSARDAGAWTGELFF. CDR3 nucleotide sequence: TGCAGTGCTAGAGATGCGGGGGCTTGGACCGGGGAGCTGTTTTTT.